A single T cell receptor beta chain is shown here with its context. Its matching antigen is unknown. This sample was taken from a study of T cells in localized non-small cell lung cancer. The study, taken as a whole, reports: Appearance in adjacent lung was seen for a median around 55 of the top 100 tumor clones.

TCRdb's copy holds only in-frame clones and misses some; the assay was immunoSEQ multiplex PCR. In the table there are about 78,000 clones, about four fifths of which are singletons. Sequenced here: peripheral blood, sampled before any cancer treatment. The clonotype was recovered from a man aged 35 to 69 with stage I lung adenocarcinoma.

In nucleotides, the CDR3 is TGTGCCTGGAGTTTTGGCAGCCTGGGTGGCTACACCTTC. Amino acid sequence: CAWSFGSLGGYTF. The chain has TRBV30 and TRBJ1-2; D is unclear. CDR3 length: 13 amino acids. Germline V gives CDR1 GTSNPN, CDR2 SVGIG (reference sequence). The V gene lost 2 bases and the J gene lost 7 bases, with 14 bases spanning the gap. Together with reference TRBV30 and TRBJ1-2, the CDR3 gives the full variable domain: SQTIHQWPATLVQPVGSPLSLECTVEGTSNPNLYWYRQAAGRGLQLLFYSVGIGQISSEVPQNLSASRPQDRQFILSSKKLLLSDSGFYLCAWSFGSLGGYTFGSGTRLTVV.